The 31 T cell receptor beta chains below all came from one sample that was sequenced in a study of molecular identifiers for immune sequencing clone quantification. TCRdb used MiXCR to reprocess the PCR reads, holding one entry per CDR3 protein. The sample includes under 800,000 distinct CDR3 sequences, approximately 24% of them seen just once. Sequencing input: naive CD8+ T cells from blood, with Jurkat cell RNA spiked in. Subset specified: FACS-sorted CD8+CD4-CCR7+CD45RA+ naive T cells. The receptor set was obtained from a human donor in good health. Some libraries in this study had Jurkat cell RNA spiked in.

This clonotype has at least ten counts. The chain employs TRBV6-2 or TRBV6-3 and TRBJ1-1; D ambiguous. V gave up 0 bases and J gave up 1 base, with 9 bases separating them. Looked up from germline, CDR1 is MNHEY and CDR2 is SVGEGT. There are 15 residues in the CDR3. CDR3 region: CASSYSRYPNTEAFF. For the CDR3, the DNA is TGTGCCAGCAGTTACTCCAGATACCCGAACACTGAAGCTTTCTTT.

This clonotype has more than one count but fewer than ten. The CDR3 DNA sequence: TGTGCCAGCAGCTCAAAGGATCCCTACGAGCAGTACTTC. Its protein product is CASSSKDPYEQYF. V and J are TRBV7-9 and TRBJ2-7; D unclear. This CDR3 has 13 residues. Trimming shortened V by 4 bases and J by 2 bases, and 9 bases separated the two germline ends. CDR1 SEHNR and CDR2 FQNEAQ come from the germline V gene (reference sequence).

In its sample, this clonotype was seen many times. The CDR3 DNA sequence: TGTGCCAGTAGACAACAGCCGTATAGCAATCAGCCCCAGCATTTT. It codes for CASRQQPYSNQPQHF. The chain employs TRBV19 and TRBJ1-5, with D uncertain. Trimming stripped 6 bases from V and 0 bases from J, with 12 bases between. CDR1 is LNHDA and CDR2 is SQIVND in the germline V gene (reference sequence). The CDR3 consists of 15 residues.

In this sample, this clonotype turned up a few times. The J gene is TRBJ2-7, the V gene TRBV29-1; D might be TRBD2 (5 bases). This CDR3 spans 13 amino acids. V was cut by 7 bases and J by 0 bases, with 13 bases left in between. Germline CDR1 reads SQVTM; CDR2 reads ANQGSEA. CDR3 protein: CSAGEGSSYEQYF. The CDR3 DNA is TGCAGCGCTGGGGAAGGGAGCTCCTACGAGCAGTACTTC.

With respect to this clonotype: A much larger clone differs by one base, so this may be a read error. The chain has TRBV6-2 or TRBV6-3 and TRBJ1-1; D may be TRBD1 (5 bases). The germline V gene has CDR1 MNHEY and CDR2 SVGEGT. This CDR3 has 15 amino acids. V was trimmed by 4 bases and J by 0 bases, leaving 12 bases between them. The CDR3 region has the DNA TGTGCCAGCAGTTGTGGGGCCTCCATGAACACTGAAGCTTTCTTT. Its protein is CASSCGASMNTEAFF.

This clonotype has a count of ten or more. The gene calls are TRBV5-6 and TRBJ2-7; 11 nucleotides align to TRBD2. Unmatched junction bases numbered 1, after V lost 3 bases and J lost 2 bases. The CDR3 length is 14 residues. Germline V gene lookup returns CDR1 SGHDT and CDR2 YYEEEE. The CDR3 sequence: CASSSGLAAYEQYF. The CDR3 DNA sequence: TGTGCCAGCAGCTCGGGACTAGCGGCCTACGAGCAGTACTTC.

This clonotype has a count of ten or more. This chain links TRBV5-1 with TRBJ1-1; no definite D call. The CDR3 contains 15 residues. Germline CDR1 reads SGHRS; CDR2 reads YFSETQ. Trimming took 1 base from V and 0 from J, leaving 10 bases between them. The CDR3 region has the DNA TGCGCCAGCAGCTTGTCCCACGCATTGAACACTGAAGCTTTCTTT. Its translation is CASSLSHALNTEAFF.

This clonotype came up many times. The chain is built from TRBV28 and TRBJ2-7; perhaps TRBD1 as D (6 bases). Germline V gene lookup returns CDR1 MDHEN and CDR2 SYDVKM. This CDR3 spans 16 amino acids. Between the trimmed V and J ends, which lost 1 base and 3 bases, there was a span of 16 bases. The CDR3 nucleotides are TGTGCCAGCAGTTTATCAGTTCGTCGACAGGACTACGAGCAGTACTTC. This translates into CASSLSVRRQDYEQYF.

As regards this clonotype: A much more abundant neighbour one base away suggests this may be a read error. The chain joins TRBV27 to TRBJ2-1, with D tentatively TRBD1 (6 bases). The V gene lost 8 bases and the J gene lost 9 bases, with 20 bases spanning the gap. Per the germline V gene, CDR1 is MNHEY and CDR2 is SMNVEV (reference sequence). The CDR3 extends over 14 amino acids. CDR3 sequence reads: CASWGLVGAVEQFF. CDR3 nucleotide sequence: TGTGCCAGCTGGGGGCTAGTGGGAGCGGTTGAGCAGTTCTTC.

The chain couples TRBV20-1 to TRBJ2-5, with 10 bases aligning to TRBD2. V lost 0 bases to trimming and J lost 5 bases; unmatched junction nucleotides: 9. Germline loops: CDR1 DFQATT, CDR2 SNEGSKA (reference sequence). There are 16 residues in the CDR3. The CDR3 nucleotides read TGCAGTGCTAGAGAGCCCCAGCGGGAGGGCCGCGAGACCCAGTACTTC. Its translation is CSAREPQREGRETQYF.

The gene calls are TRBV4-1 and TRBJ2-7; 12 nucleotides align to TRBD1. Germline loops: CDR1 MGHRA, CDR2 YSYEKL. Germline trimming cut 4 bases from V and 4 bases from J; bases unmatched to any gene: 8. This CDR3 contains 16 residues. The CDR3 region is CASSLGTGGASYEQYF. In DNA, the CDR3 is TGCGCCAGCAGCCTTGGGACAGGGGGCGCATCATACGAGCAGTACTTC.

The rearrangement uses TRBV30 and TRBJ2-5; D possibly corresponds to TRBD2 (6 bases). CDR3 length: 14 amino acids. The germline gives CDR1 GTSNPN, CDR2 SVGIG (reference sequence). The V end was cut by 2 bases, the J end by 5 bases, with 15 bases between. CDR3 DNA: TGTGCCTGGAGTCCTGGGGGACTTCGGGAGACCCAGTACTTC. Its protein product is CAWSPGGLRETQYF.

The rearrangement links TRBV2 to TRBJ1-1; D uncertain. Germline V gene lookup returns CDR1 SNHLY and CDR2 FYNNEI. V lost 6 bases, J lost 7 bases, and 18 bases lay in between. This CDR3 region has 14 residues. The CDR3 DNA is TGTGCCAGCAGCGAGGTGGACCCGGACCATGAAGCTTTCTTT. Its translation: CASSEVDPDHEAFF.

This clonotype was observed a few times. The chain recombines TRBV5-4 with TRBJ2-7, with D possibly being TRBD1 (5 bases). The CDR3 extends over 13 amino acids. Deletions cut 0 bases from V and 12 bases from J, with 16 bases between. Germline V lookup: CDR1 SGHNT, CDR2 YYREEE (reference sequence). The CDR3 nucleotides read TGTGCCAGCAGCTTGGCGGACACACCTCGGCGGTACTTC. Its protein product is CASSLADTPRRYF.

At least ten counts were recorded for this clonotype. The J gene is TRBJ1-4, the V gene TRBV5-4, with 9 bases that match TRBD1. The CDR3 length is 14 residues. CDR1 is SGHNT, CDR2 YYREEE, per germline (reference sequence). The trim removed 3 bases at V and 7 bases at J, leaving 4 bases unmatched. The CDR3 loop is CASSSRQGGEKLFF. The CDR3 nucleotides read TGTGCCAGCAGCTCGCGACAGGGGGGTGAAAAACTGTTTTTT.

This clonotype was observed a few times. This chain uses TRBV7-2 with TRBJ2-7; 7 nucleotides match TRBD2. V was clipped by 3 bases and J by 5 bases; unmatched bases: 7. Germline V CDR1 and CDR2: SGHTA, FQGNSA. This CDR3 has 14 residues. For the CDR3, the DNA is TGTGCCAGCAGCTTCAGGGACTATGGACACGAGCAGTACTTC. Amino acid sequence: CASSFRDYGHEQYF.

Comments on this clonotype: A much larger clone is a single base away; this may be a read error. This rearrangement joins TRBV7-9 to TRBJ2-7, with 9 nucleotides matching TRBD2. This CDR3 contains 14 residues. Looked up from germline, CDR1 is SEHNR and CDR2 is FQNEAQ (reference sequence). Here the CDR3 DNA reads TGTGCCGGCAGCGTCTTAGCGGGGGACTACGAGCAGTACTTC. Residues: CAGSVLAGDYEQYF.

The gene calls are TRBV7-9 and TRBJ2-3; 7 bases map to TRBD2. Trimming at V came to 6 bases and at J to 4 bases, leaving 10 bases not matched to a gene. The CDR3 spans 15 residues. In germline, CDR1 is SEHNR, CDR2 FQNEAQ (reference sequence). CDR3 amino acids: CASRTGLGVSDTQYF. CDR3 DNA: TGTGCCAGCAGGACCGGACTAGGGGTGTCAGATACGCAGTATTTT.

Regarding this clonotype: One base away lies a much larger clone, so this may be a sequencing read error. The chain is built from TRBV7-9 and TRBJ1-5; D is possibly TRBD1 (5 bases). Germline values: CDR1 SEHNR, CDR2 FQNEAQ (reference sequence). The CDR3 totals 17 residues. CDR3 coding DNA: TGTGCCAGCAGTTCAGCCGGGGGACCTTATAGCAATCAGCCCCGGCATTTT. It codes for CASSSAGGPYSNQPRHF.

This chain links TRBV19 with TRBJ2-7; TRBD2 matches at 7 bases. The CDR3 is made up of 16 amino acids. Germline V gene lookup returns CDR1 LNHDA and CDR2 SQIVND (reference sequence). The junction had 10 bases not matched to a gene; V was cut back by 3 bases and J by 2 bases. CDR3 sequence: CASSIGGRAVPYEQYF. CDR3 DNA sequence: TGTGCCAGTAGTATCGGGGGGAGGGCCGTCCCCTACGAGCAGTACTTC.

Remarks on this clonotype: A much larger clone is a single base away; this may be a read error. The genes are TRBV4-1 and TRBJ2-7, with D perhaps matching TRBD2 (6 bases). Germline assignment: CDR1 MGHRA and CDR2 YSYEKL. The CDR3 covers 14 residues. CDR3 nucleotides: TGCGTCAGCAGCCAAGATGTAGGGCCCAGGGAGGAGTACTTC. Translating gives CVSSQDVGPREEYF.

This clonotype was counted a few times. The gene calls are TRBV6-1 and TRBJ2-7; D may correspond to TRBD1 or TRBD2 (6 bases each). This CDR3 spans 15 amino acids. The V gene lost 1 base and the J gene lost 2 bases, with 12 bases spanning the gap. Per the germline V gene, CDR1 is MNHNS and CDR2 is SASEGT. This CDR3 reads CASSEGFRGPYEQYF. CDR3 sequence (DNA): TGTGCCAGCAGTGAAGGTTTCCGGGGGCCCTACGAGCAGTACTTC.

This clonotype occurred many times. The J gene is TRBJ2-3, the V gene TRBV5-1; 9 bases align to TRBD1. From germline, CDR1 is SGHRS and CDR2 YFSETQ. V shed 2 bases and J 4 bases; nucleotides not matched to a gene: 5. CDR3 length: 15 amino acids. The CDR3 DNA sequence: TGCGCCAGCAGCTTTCTAGGACAGGGGTCAGATACGCAGTATTTT. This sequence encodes CASSFLGQGSDTQYF. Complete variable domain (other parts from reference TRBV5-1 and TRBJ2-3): KAGVTQTPRYLIKTRGQQVTLSCSPISGHRSVSWYQQTPGQGLQFLFEYFSETQRNKGNFPGRFSGRQFSNSRSEMNVSTLELGDSALYLCASSFLGQGSDTQYFGPGTRLTVL.

The CDR3 sequence is CSARSPTSLTNNEQFF. CDR3 nucleotide sequence: TGCAGTGCTAGAAGCCCGACTAGCCTGACCAATAATGAGCAGTTCTTC. The chain couples TRBV20-1 to TRBJ2-1, with 7 bases lining up with TRBD2. Germline V gene data show CDR1 as DFQATT and CDR2 as SNEGSKA (reference sequence). V was clipped by 2 bases and J by 7 bases; unmatched bases: 14. The CDR3 is 16 amino acids.

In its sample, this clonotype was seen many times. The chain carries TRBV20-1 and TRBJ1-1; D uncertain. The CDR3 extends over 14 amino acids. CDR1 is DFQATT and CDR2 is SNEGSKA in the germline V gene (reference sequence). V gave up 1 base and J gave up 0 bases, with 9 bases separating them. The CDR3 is CSARADIMNTEAFF. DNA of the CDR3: TGCAGTGCTAGAGCCGACATCATGAACACTGAAGCTTTCTTT.

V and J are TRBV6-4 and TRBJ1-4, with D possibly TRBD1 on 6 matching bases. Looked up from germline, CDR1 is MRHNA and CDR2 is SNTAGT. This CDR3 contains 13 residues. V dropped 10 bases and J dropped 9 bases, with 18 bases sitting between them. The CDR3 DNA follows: TGTGCCACAAAACCGGGACAACGAAAAAAACTGTTTTTT. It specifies CATKPGQRKKLFF.

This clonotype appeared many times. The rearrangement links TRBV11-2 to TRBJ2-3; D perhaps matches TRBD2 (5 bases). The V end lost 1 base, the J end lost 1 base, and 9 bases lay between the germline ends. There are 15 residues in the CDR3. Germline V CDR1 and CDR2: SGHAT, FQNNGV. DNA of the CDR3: TGTGCCAGCAGCTTAGGGGAGTTTGGCACAGATACGCAGTATTTT. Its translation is CASSLGEFGTDTQYF.

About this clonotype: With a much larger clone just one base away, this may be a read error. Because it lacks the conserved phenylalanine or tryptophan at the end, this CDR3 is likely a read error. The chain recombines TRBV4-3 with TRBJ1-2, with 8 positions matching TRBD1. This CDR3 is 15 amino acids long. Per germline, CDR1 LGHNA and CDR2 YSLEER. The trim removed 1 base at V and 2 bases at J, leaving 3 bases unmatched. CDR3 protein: CASSQADRANYGYTI. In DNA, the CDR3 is TGCGCCAGCAGCCAAGCGGACAGGGCCAACTATGGCTACACCATC.

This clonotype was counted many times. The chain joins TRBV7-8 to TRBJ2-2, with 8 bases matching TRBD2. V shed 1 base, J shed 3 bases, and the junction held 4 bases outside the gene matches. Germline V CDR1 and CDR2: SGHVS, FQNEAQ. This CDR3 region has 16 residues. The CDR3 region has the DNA TGTGCCAGCAGCTTAGAGGGACTAGTTTACACCGGGGAGCTGTTTTTT. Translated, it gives CASSLEGLVYTGELFF.

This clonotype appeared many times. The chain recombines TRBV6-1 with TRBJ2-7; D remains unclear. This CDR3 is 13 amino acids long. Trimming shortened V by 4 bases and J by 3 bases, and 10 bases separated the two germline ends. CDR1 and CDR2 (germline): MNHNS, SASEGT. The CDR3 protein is CASSVSRDYEQYF. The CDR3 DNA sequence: TGTGCCAGCAGTGTTTCTCGAGACTACGAGCAGTACTTC.

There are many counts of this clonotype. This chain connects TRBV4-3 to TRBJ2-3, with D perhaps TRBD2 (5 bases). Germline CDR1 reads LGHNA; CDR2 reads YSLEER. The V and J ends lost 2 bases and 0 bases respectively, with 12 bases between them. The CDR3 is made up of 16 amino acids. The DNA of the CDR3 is TGCGCCAGCAGCCAAATCAGCGGCACGAGCACAGATACGCAGTATTTT. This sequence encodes CASSQISGTSTDTQYF.